This T cell receptor (beta chain) stems from a study of cytomegalovirus exposure and HLA in healthy donors. Amplification used 60 Vbeta primers and 13 Jbeta primers. Sequencing was performed with immunoSEQ multiplex PCR; in TCRdb, only in-frame clones are kept and a portion is missing. This sample's clone table lists tens of thousands of clones. The clonotype was recovered from a woman between 40 and 55 years old in good health and CMV-seropositive. Input material: PBMCs.

The CDR3 loop is CASSPRTAVNQPQHF. DNA of the CDR3: TGTGCCAGCAGTCCCCGGACAGCCGTGAATCAGCCCCAGCATTTT. The rearrangement joins TRBV28 to TRBJ1-5; D might be TRBD1 (6 bases). There are 15 residues in the CDR3. The germline V gene encodes CDR1 MDHEN and CDR2 SYDVKM. V gave up 5 bases and J gave up 4 bases, with 15 bases separating them.